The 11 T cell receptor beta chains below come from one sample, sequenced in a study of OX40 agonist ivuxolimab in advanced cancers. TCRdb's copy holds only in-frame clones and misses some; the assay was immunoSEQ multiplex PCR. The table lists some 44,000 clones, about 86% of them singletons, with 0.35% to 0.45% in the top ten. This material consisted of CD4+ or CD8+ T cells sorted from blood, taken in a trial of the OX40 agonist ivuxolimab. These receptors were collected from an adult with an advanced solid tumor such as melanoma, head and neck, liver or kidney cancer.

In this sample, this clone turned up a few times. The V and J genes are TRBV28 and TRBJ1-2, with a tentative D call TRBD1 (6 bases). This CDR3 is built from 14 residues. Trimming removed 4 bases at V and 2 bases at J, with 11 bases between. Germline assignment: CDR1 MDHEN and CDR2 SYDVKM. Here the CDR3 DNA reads TGTGCCAGCAGTTGGGAGGACAGAAACTATGGCTACACCTTC. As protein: CASSWEDRNYGYTF.

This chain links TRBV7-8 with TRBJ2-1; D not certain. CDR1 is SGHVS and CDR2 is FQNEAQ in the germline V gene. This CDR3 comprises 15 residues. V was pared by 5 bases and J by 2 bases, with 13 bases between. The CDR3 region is CASSVSHLAYNEQFF. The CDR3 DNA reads TGTGCCAGCAGCGTTAGCCACCTAGCCTACAATGAGCAGTTCTTC. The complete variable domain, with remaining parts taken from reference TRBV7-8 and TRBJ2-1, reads GAGVSQSPRYKVAKRGQDVALRCDPISGHVSLFWYQQALGQGPEFLTYFQNEAQLDKSGLPSDRFFAERPEGSVSTLKIQRTQQEDSAVYLCASSVSHLAYNEQFFGPGTRLTVL.

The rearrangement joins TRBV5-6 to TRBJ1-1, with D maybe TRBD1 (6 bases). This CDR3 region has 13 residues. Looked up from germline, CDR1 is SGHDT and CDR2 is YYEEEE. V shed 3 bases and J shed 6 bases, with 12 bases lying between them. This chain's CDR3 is CASSSGQFPEAFF. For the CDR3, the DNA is TGTGCCAGCAGCTCCGGACAGTTTCCTGAAGCTTTCTTT. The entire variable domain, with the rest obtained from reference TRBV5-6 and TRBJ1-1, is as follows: DAGVTQSPTHLIKTRGQQVTLRCSPKSGHDTVSWYQQALGQGPQFIFQYYEEEERQRGNFPDRFSGHQFPNYSSELNVNALLLGDSALYLCASSSGQFPEAFFGQGTRLTVV.

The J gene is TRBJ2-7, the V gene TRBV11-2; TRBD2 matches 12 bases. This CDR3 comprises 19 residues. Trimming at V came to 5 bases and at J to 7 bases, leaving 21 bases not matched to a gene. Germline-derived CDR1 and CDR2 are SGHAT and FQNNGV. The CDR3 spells CASSPLRRLAGAMRGEQYF. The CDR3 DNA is TGTGCCAGCAGCCCCCTTCGGAGACTAGCGGGGGCCATGCGAGGGGAGCAGTACTTC.

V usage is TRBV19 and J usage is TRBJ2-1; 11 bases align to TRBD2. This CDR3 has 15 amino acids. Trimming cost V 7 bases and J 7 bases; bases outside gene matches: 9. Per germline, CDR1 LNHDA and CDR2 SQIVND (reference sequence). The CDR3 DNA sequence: TGTGCCAGTAAAGTAGCGGGGGGGCTACGGAATGAGCAGTTCTTC. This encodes CASKVAGGLRNEQFF. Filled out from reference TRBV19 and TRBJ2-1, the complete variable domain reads DGGITQSPKYLFRKEGQNVTLSCEQNLNHDAMYWYRQDPGQGLRLIYYSQIVNDFQKGDIAEGYSVSREKKESFPLTVTSAQKNPTAFYLCASKVAGGLRNEQFFGPGTRLTVL.

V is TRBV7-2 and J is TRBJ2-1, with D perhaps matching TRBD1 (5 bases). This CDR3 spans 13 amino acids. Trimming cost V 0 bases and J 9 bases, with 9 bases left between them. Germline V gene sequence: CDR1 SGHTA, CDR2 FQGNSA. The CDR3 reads CASSLAQGTEQFF. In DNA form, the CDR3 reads TGTGCCAGCAGCTTAGCGCAGGGTACTGAGCAGTTCTTC.

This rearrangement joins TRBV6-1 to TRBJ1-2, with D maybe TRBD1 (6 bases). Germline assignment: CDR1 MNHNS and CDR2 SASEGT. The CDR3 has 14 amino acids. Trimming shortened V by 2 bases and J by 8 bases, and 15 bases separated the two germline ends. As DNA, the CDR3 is TGTGCCAGCAGTGAACCACAGGGTTCTGTGGGCTACACCTTC. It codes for CASSEPQGSVGYTF.

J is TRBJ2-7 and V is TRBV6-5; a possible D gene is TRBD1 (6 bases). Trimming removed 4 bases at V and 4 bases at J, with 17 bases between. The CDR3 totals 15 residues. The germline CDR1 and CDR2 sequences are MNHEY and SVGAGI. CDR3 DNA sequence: TGTGCCAGCAGTTCCCGGGACAAAGGGCGATACGAGCAGTACTTC. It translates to CASSSRDKGRYEQYF.

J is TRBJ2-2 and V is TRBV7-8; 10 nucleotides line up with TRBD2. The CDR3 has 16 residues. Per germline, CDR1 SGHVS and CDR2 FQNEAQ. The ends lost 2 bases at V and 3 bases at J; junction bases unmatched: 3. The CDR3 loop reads CASSLRLAGYTGELFF. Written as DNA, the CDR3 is TGTGCCAGCAGCTTAAGACTAGCGGGCTACACCGGGGAGCTGTTTTTT.

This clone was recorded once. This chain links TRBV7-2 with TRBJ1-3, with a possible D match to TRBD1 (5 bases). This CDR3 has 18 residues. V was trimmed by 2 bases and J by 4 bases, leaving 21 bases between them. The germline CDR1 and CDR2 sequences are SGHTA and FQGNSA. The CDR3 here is CASSLPTGLLLTGNTIYF. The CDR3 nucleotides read TGTGCCAGCAGCTTACCCACAGGTCTCCTACTCACCGGAAACACCATATATTTT.

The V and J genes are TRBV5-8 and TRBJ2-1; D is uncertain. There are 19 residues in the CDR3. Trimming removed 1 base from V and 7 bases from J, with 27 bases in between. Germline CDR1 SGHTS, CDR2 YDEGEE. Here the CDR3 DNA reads TGTGCCAGCAGCTTGTTGGTCGAGCCCGTGGGATGGATCGGGAATGAGCAGTTCTTC. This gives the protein CASSLLVEPVGWIGNEQFF.